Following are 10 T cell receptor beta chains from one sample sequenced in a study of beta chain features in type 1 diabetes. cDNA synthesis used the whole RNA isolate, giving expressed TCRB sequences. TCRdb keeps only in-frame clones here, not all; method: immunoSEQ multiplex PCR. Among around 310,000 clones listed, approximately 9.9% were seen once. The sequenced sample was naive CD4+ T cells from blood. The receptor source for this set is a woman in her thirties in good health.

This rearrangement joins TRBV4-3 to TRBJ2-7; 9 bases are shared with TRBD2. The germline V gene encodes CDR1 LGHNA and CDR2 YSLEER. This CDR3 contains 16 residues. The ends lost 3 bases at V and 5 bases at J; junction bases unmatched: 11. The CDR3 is CASSQTQSSGRHEQYF. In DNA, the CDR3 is TGCGCCAGCAGCCAGACACAAAGTAGCGGGAGACACGAGCAGTACTTC.

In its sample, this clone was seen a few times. CDR3 protein: CASSLRTQSTGELFF. The CDR3 nucleotides read TGTGCCAGCAGCTTAAGGACACAATCGACCGGGGAGCTGTTTTTT. The chain joins TRBV7-9 to TRBJ2-2; TRBD1 might be the D (5 bases). The V gene's germline CDR1 is SEHNR and CDR2 FQNEAQ (reference sequence). With 2 bases removed from V and 5 bases from J, the gap between germline ends came to 12 bases. CDR3 length equals 15 residues.

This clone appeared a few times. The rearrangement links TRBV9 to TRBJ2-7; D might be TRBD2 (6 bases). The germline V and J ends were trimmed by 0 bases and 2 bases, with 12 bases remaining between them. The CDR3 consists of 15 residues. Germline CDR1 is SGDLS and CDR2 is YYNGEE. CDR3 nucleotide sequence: TGTGCCAGCAGCGTAGGCCCCGGGGGAACCTACGAGCAGTACTTC. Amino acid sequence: CASSVGPGGTYEQYF.

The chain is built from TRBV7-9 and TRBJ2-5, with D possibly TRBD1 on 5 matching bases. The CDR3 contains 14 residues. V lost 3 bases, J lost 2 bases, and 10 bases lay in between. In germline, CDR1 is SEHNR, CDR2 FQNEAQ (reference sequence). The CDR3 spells CASSFSAGQETQYF. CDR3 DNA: TGTGCCAGCAGCTTCTCCGCAGGGCAAGAGACCCAGTACTTC.

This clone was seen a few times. As DNA, the CDR3 is TGTGCCAGCAGTTTAGGGGACACCCGAACGACCGAGCAGTACTTC. Its translation is CASSLGDTRTTEQYF. This sequence joins TRBV28 and TRBJ2-7, with a possible D match to TRBD1 (6 bases). V shed 2 bases and J shed 6 bases, with 17 bases lying between them. The V gene's germline CDR1 is MDHEN and CDR2 SYDVKM. This CDR3 contains 15 residues.

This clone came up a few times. As DNA, the CDR3 is TGTGCCAGCAGCGGGACAGACTACGAGCAGTACTTC. The encoded protein is CASSGTDYEQYF. This chain connects TRBV7-9 to TRBJ2-7, with 7 bases lining up with TRBD1. CDR3 length equals 12 residues. Germline CDR1 and CDR2: SEHNR and FQNEAQ (reference sequence). V trimming: 5 bases; J trimming: 3 bases; junction bases outside the gene matches: 1.

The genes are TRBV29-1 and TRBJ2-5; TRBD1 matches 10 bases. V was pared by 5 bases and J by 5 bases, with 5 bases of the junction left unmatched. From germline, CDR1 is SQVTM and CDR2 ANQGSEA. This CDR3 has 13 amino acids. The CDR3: CSVMTGGRETQYF. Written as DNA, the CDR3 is TGCAGCGTTATGACAGGGGGCCGGGAGACCCAGTACTTC.

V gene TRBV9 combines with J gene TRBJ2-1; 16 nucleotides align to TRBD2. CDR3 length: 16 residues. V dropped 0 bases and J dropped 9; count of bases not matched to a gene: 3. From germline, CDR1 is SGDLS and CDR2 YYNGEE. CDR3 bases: TGTGCCAGCAGCGTAGGGGGACTAGCGGGAGGGCGTGAGCAGTTCTTC. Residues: CASSVGGLAGGREQFF.

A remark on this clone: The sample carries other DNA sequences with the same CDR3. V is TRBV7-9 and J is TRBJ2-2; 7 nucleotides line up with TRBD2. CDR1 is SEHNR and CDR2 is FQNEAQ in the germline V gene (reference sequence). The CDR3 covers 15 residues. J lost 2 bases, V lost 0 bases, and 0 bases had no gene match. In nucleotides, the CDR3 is TGTGCCAGCAGCTTAGCGGGACTAAACACCGGGGAGCTGTTTTTT. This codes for CASSLAGLNTGELFF.

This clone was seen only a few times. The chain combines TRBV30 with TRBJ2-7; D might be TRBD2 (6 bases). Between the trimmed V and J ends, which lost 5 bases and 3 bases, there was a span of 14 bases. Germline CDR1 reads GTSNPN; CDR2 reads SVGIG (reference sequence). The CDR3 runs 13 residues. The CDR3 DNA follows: TGTGCCTGGGGCCCTGGAGGGCACTACGAGCAGTACTTC. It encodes CAWGPGGHYEQYF. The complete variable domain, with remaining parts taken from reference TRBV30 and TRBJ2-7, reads SQTIHQWPATLVQPVGSPLSLECTVEGTSNPNLYWYRQAAGRGLQLLFYSVGIGQISSEVPQNLSASRPQDRQFILSSKKLLLSDSGFYLCAWGPGGHYEQYFGPGTRLTVT.